The 29 T cell receptor beta chains below all came from one sample that was sequenced in a study of post-analysis software for immune sequencing data. Built from TCR beta cDNA, the libraries had unique molecular identifiers in them. TCRdb independently ran MiXCR on the PCR reads; one entry per CDR3 protein. Among about 770,000 distinct CDR3 sequences listed, roughly 46% were seen once. No antigen is known for these receptors. General observations from the study: Five or six TRBV segments were more frequent in patients than controls; TRBV5-6, TRBV5-1 and TRBV20-1 belonged to this group.

What was sequenced was blood. These receptors came from a girl aged 5-17 years with multiple sclerosis.

In DNA form, the CDR3 reads TGTGCCAGCAGTTACGGGTTGACAGCCTTACTCTACGAGCAGTACTTC. Translated: CASSYGLTALLYEQYF. The chain employs TRBV6-6 and TRBJ2-5; D perhaps matches TRBD1 (5 bases). The closer fit of TRBJ2-7 to the DNA end suggests the J call may be wrong. Germline loops: CDR1 MNHNY, CDR2 SVGAGI (reference sequence). This CDR3 contains 16 residues.

The J gene is TRBJ2-3, the V gene TRBV20-1, with no clear D. Between the trimmed V and J ends, which lost 5 bases and 6 bases, there was a span of 9 bases. CDR1 is DFQATT and CDR2 is SNEGSKA in the germline V gene (reference sequence). This CDR3 contains 11 residues. The CDR3 bases are TGCAGTGCTGGTGGTAGGGATACGCAGTATTTT. It encodes CSAGGRDTQYF.

The V call is TRBV20-1, the J call TRBJ2-7, with TRBD2 identical over 11 bases. Trimming at V came to 3 bases and at J to 2 bases, leaving 9 bases not matched to a gene. This CDR3 has 16 residues. Germline assignment: CDR1 DFQATT and CDR2 SNEGSKA (reference sequence). CDR3 residues: CSASKQPGLAAYEQYF. For the CDR3, the DNA is TGCAGTGCTAGCAAACAACCGGGACTAGCGGCCTACGAGCAGTACTTC.

This chain uses TRBV10-3 with TRBJ2-1; no firm D call. The CDR3 covers 11 residues. Germline CDR1 is ENHRY and CDR2 is SYGVKD. Trimming stripped 1 base from V and 9 bases from J, with 4 bases between. The CDR3 DNA reads as TGTGCCATCAGTGAGTTAGGTGAGCAGTTCTTC. This codes for CAISELGEQFF.

The chain carries TRBV6-1 and TRBJ2-1; no reliable D call. V lost 4 bases, J lost 1 base, and 17 bases lay in between. Germline V gene lookup returns CDR1 MNHNS and CDR2 SASEGT. CDR3 size: 17 residues. DNA for the CDR3: TGTGCCAGCAGTGTATCTCTAGGTCCATTTTCCTACAATGAGCAGTTCTTC. This encodes CASSVSLGPFSYNEQFF.

The J gene is TRBJ1-2, the V gene TRBV3-1; a possible D gene is TRBD1 (5 bases). CDR1 and CDR2 (germline): LGHDT, YNNKEL (reference sequence). This CDR3 is 14 amino acids long. Trimming removed 2 bases at V and 4 bases at J, with 11 bases between. The CDR3 DNA reads TGTGCCAGCAGCCAAAGTCGGGGGAGCTATGGCTACACCTTC. Translation: CASSQSRGSYGYTF.

This chain uses TRBV27 with TRBJ2-7, with D maybe TRBD2 (5 bases). Trimming stripped 3 bases from V and 7 bases from J, with 7 bases between. The CDR3 extends over 11 amino acids. Germline-derived CDR1 and CDR2 are MNHEY and SMNVEV (reference sequence). CDR3 region: CASSLGEEQYF. The CDR3 DNA reads as TGTGCCAGCAGTTTGGGAGAGGAGCAGTACTTC.

The J gene is TRBJ2-7, the V gene TRBV5-6; 9 bases fit TRBD1. V lost 0 bases and J lost 0; bases outside the gene matches: 13. The CDR3 is 19 residues long. Germline assignment: CDR1 SGHDT and CDR2 YYEEEE. The CDR3 bases are TGTGCCAGCAGCTTGGCCTTCCCGGGACAGGGTCCGAGCTCCTACGAGCAGTACTTC. As protein: CASSLAFPGQGPSSYEQYF. Filled out from reference TRBV5-6 and TRBJ2-7, the complete variable domain reads DAGVTQSPTHLIKTRGQQVTLRCSPKSGHDTVSWYQQALGQGPQFIFQYYEEEERQRGNFPDRFSGHQFPNYSSELNVNALLLGDSALYLCASSLAFPGQGPSSYEQYFGPGTRLTVT.

This chain links TRBV6-1 with TRBJ1-2; possibly TRBD1 for D (5 bases). The CDR3 covers 13 residues. Trimming shortened V by 5 bases and J by 8 bases, and 15 bases separated the two germline ends. Germline-derived CDR1 and CDR2 are MNHNS and SASEGT. The CDR3: CASSSGEIRGYTF. The DNA of the CDR3 is TGTGCCAGCAGTTCGGGGGAAATCCGCGGCTACACCTTC.

This clonotype was seen a handful of times. The chain recombines TRBV4-1 with TRBJ2-1; TRBD1 might be the D (5 bases). The CDR3 covers 16 residues. Germline V gene lookup returns CDR1 MGHRA and CDR2 YSYEKL. Trimming stripped 3 bases from V and 2 bases from J, with 14 bases between. CDR3 in DNA: TGCGCCAGCAGCCAGCCTCCTACAGGTCCCTACAATGAGCAGTTCTTC. Translating gives CASSQPPTGPYNEQFF.

This rearrangement joins TRBV4-2 to TRBJ1-5; D unclear. The CDR3 extends over 15 amino acids. Trimming stripped 3 bases from V and 2 bases from J, with 11 bases between. Germline CDR1 LGHNA, CDR2 YNFKEQ. The CDR3 nucleotides are TGTGCCAGCAGCCAGGAGGGCGCGGGCAATCAGCCCCAGCATTTT. The encoded protein is CASSQEGAGNQPQHF.

For the CDR3, the DNA is TGTGCCAGCAGCTACCTAGCACCAGATACGCAGTATTTT. This translates into CASSYLAPDTQYF. V gene TRBV7-9 combines with J gene TRBJ2-3; a weak D match, TRBD2 (5 bases). Germline V gives CDR1 SEHNR, CDR2 FQNEAQ (reference sequence). The CDR3 is 13 residues long. V was trimmed by 4 bases and J by 4 bases, leaving 9 bases between them.

J is TRBJ2-1 and V is TRBV3-1; a possible D gene is TRBD1 (6 bases). The CDR3 runs 13 residues. V was trimmed by 4 bases and J by 6 bases, leaving 10 bases between them. Germline CDR1 reads LGHDT; CDR2 reads YNNKEL (reference sequence). This CDR3 is CASSRGQLNEQFF. The CDR3 bases are TGTGCCAGCAGCCGAGGACAGCTCAATGAGCAGTTCTTC.

The rearrangement joins TRBV12-5 to TRBJ1-2; D gene uncertain. Trimming pared 4 bases from V and 5 bases from J, leaving 14 bases between. The germline CDR1 and CDR2 sequences are LGHNT and FRNRAP. CDR3 length equals 14 residues. The CDR3, as DNA: TGTGCTAGTGGTTCCCCCAAGAGGGATTATGGCTACACCTTC. This translates into CASGSPKRDYGYTF.

This chain uses TRBV10-3 with TRBJ2-1; tentatively, D is TRBD2 (6 bases). Germline V gene sequence: CDR1 ENHRY, CDR2 SYGVKD. V was trimmed by 3 bases and J by 3 bases, leaving 21 bases between them. The CDR3 length is 18 residues. CDR3 sequence reads: CAISDGPPAGLDYNEQFF. CDR3 DNA sequence: TGTGCCATCAGTGACGGGCCCCCCGCGGGGTTGGACTACAATGAGCAGTTCTTC.

This chain joins TRBV11-2 and TRBJ2-7; D is uncertain. Germline V gene lookup returns CDR1 SGHAT and CDR2 FQNNGV. The CDR3 contains 15 residues. With 3 bases removed from V and 0 bases from J, the gap between germline ends came to 12 bases. The CDR3 DNA reads as TGTGCCAGCAGCTTCTCGAACACGTTCTCCTACGAGCAGTACTTC. Translated, it gives CASSFSNTFSYEQYF.

The chain has TRBV9 and TRBJ1-5; D is unresolved. The CDR3 runs to 15 residues. CDR1 SGDLS and CDR2 YYNGEE come from the germline V gene. The V gene lost 3 bases and the J gene lost 0 bases, with 10 bases spanning the gap. The CDR3 DNA follows: TGTGCCAGCAGCGCGGGAGGGAATAGCAATCAGCCCCAGCATTTT. This encodes CASSAGGNSNQPQHF.

J is TRBJ2-1 and V is TRBV5-1; D is possibly TRBD1 (6 bases). Germline CDR1 reads SGHRS; CDR2 reads YFSETQ. The ends were cut back, 4 bases at V and 3 bases at J, with 11 bases in the middle. The CDR3 totals 14 residues. CDR3: CASSQRTDYNEQFF. The CDR3 region has the DNA TGCGCCAGCAGCCAACGGACAGACTACAATGAGCAGTTCTTC.

This chain uses TRBV6-1 with TRBJ2-6; 8 bases line up with TRBD2. Germline-derived CDR1 and CDR2 are MNHNS and SASEGT. V gave up 2 bases and J gave up 3 bases; unmatched junction bases: 0. The CDR3 runs 15 residues. In DNA form, the CDR3 reads TGTGCCAGCAGTGAACTAGCGGGTGGGGCCAACGTCCTGACTTTC. Its protein is CASSELAGGANVLTF.

The chain links TRBV12-3 or TRBV12-4 to TRBJ2-1, with 9 bases that match TRBD2. After removal of 5 bases from V and 6 bases from J, the junction contained 8 bases not matched to a gene. The CDR3 spans 15 residues. CDR3 DNA sequence: TGTGCCAGCAGTCGAGAGCGGGAGGTGGGCAATGAGCAGTTCTTC. Translated: CASSREREVGNEQFF.

The genes are TRBV7-9 and TRBJ2-5, with 7 bases fitting TRBD1. There are 13 residues in the CDR3. V lost 5 bases and J lost 3; bases outside the gene matches: 3. CDR1 is SEHNR, CDR2 FQNEAQ, per germline (reference sequence). CDR3 bases: TGTGCCAGCAGCAGGGGGCAGAAAGAGACCCAGTACTTC. Translating gives CASSRGQKETQYF.

The J gene is TRBJ1-5, the V gene TRBV7-9; D remains unclear. V lost 1 base to trimming and J lost 5 bases, with 6 bases between them. Per germline, CDR1 SEHNR and CDR2 FQNEAQ (reference sequence). The CDR3 spans 13 residues. The CDR3 region is CASSLGAYQPQHF. Here the CDR3 DNA reads TGTGCCAGCAGCTTAGGGGCCTATCAGCCCCAGCATTTT.

This clonotype occurred a few times. The chain uses TRBV7-2 and TRBJ2-7; 9 positions agree with TRBD2. Germline V gene data show CDR1 as SGHTA and CDR2 as FQGNSA. The CDR3 runs to 15 residues. V trimming: 0 bases; J trimming: 2 bases; junction bases outside the gene matches: 2. For the CDR3, the DNA is TGTGCCAGCAGCTTAGCGGCGGGAGGGACCTACGAGCAGTACTTC. It is translated as CASSLAAGGTYEQYF.

This clonotype was counted a few times. The chain is built from TRBV6-2 or TRBV6-3 and TRBJ2-7; tentatively, D is TRBD1 (6 bases). Germline-derived CDR1 and CDR2 are MNHEY and SVGEGT. This CDR3 has 15 amino acids. Deletions cut 2 bases from V and 3 bases from J, with 14 bases between. CDR3 region: CASSYPGTYLYEQYF. For the CDR3, the DNA is TGTGCCAGCAGTTACCCCGGGACATACCTCTACGAGCAGTACTTC.

The rearrangement joins TRBV7-8 to TRBJ1-5; D might be TRBD1 (6 bases). Trimming removed 4 bases from V and 9 bases from J, with 22 bases in between. This CDR3 comprises 16 residues. Germline loops: CDR1 SGHVS, CDR2 FQNEAQ. The CDR3 nucleotides read TGTGCCAGCAGCTCCGGACGTGGACAGTCAACACGGCCCCAGCATTTT. Its protein is CASSSGRGQSTRPQHF.

The table lists this clonotype with a few counts. The chain combines TRBV20-1 with TRBJ1-2; TRBD1 might be the D (5 bases). The CDR3 loop spans 13 amino acids. Germline V CDR1 and CDR2: DFQATT, SNEGSKA (reference sequence). The V and J ends lost 6 bases and 5 bases respectively, with 16 bases between them. CDR3 loop: CSATTGRSYGYTF. The CDR3 DNA follows: TGCAGTGCCACAACGGGGCGGTCTTATGGCTACACCTTC.

V usage is TRBV7-2 and J usage is TRBJ2-1, with TRBD1 identical over 7 bases. CDR1 and CDR2 from the germline V gene are SGHTA and FQGNSA. CDR3 size: 16 residues. V gave up 0 bases and J gave up 4 bases; unmatched junction bases: 6. CDR3 DNA sequence: TGTGCCAGCAGCTTAGCTGCCGGGACAGCATACAATGAGCAGTTCTTC. Its translation: CASSLAAGTAYNEQFF.

The chain has TRBV20-1 and TRBJ1-5; 8 nucleotides align to TRBD1. Germline-derived CDR1 and CDR2 are DFQATT and SNEGSKA (reference sequence). V was clipped by 0 bases and J by 12 bases; unmatched bases: 16. The CDR3 length is 16 residues. CDR3 protein: CSARDQQGVPPEDQHF. Here the CDR3 DNA reads TGCAGTGCTAGAGACCAACAGGGGGTGCCTCCAGAGGACCAGCATTTT.

This sequence joins TRBV12-3 or TRBV12-4 and TRBJ1-6, with a tentative D call TRBD1 (5 bases). This CDR3 is 15 amino acids long. Trimming removed 2 bases from V and 3 bases from J, with 8 bases in between. As DNA, the CDR3 is TGTGCCAGCAGTTTAACAGGAAACTATAATTCACCCCTCCACTTT. Translating gives CASSLTGNYNSPLHF.